The 11 T cell receptor beta chains below come from one sample, sequenced in a study of response to subunit inactivated influenza vaccine. TCRdb passed the RT-PCR reads through MiXCR, listing each CDR3 protein once. The sample contains 280,000 or so distinct CDR3 sequences, 21% of which appear only once. Sequencing was performed on PBMCs from blood, taken approximately 20 months after vaccination. These receptors came from a man aged 50 to 75 who received an inactivated influenza vaccine.

This clonotype was observed a few times. Here the CDR3 DNA reads TGTGCCAACGCACCAGGGGGCCTCGGGAGGAGCAATCAGCCCCAGCATTTT. This gives the protein CANAPGGLGRSNQPQHF. This chain connects TRBV28 to TRBJ1-5; TRBD1 agrees at 8 bases. V trimming: 10 bases; J trimming: 1 base; junction bases outside the gene matches: 15. CDR3 length: 17 residues. The V gene's germline CDR1 is MDHEN and CDR2 SYDVKM.

Worth noting for this clonotype: A much larger clone lies a single base off, so this may be a read error. The chain recombines TRBV19 with TRBJ1-1; D not certain. CDR1 and CDR2 from the germline V gene are LNHDA and SQIVND (reference sequence). This CDR3 comprises 14 residues. V was trimmed by 1 base and J by 0 bases, leaving 6 bases between them. The CDR3 protein is CASSIAGLNTEAFF. The CDR3 DNA sequence: TGTGCCAGTAGTATAGCGGGGTTGAACACTGAAGCTTTCTTT.

In its sample, this clonotype was seen a few times. The chain is built from TRBV6-2 or TRBV6-3 and TRBJ2-2, with D possibly being TRBD1 (5 bases). The germline CDR1 and CDR2 sequences are MNHEY and SVGEGT. The CDR3 totals 16 residues. The V and J ends lost 1 base and 1 base respectively, with 10 bases between them. CDR3 sequence: CASSYWAQGNTGELFF. The CDR3 DNA reads as TGTGCCAGCAGTTACTGGGCCCAGGGGAACACCGGGGAGCTGTTTTTT.

This clonotype was seen a few times. The chain has TRBV7-9 and TRBJ1-3; 7 bases align to TRBD1. The germline CDR1 and CDR2 sequences are SEHNR and FQNEAQ (reference sequence). The CDR3 runs to 13 residues. V lost 5 bases and J lost 7; bases outside the gene matches: 5. The CDR3 nucleotides are TGTGCCAGCAGCCATACAGGGGACAACACCATATATTTT. It yields the protein CASSHTGDNTIYF.

This clonotype showed up just a few times. CDR3 nucleotide sequence: TGTGCCAGCAGCCAAGCCCCAGGGGATGGCACTGAAGCTTTCTTT. Its protein product is CASSQAPGDGTEAFF. The chain is built from TRBV3-1 and TRBJ1-1, with D possibly TRBD1 on 6 matching bases. V shed 1 base and J shed 4 bases, with 13 bases lying between them. The germline gives CDR1 LGHDT, CDR2 YNNKEL (reference sequence). The CDR3 covers 15 residues.

This clonotype was seen a handful of times. This chain joins TRBV20-1 and TRBJ2-1, with TRBD2 identical over 10 bases. The CDR3 is 15 amino acids. Germline CDR1 and CDR2: DFQATT and SNEGSKA (reference sequence). V was pared by 0 bases and J by 6 bases, with 5 bases of the junction left unmatched. DNA of the CDR3: TGCAGTGCTAGAGATCCTAGCGGGGGCCTCAATGAGCAGTTCTTC. Translating gives CSARDPSGGLNEQFF.

This chain uses TRBV12-3 or TRBV12-4 with TRBJ1-4; possibly TRBD1 for D (6 bases). The CDR3 spans 14 residues. The V end was cut by 6 bases, the J end by 3 bases, with 11 bases between. The CDR3 DNA sequence: TGTGCCAGCAGCCGACAGGTCTCTAATGAAAAACTGTTTTTT. It is translated as CASSRQVSNEKLFF.

This clonotype was detected only a few times. This chain connects TRBV20-1 to TRBJ1-1; no definite D call. Looked up from germline, CDR1 is DFQATT and CDR2 is SNEGSKA (reference sequence). The CDR3 loop spans 14 amino acids. V was trimmed by 1 base and J by 1 base, leaving 10 bases between them. For the CDR3, the DNA is TGCAGTGCTAGAGGTCCGGGATCGAACACTGAAGCTTTCTTT. Its protein product is CSARGPGSNTEAFF.

The chain combines TRBV4-2 with TRBJ1-2; 8 bases are shared with TRBD1. Germline V gene sequence: CDR1 LGHNA, CDR2 YNFKEQ. Unmatched junction bases numbered 5, after V lost 5 bases and J lost 3 bases. CDR3 size: 14 residues. DNA of the CDR3: TGTGCCAGCAGCGCGACAGGGGTCCACTATGGCTACACCTTC. Residues: CASSATGVHYGYTF.

This clonotype was found a few times. The CDR3 reads CASSLGSLAETYEQYF. For the CDR3, the DNA is TGCGCCAGCAGCTTGGGTAGCCTAGCGGAAACCTACGAGCAGTACTTC. This chain joins TRBV5-1 and TRBJ2-7, with 7 positions matching TRBD2. Losses at the gene ends were 0 bases for V and 2 bases for J; bases not matched to a gene: 8. The germline V gene encodes CDR1 SGHRS and CDR2 YFSETQ. CDR3 length: 16 residues. Complete variable domain (other parts from reference TRBV5-1 and TRBJ2-7): KAGVTQTPRYLIKTRGQQVTLSCSPISGHRSVSWYQQTPGQGLQFLFEYFSETQRNKGNFPGRFSGRQFSNSRSEMNVSTLELGDSALYLCASSLGSLAETYEQYFGPGTRLTVT.

This clonotype was observed a handful of times. The J gene is TRBJ1-5, the V gene TRBV10-3; no reliable D call. The V gene lost 4 bases and the J gene lost 5 bases, with 12 bases spanning the gap. The germline gives CDR1 ENHRY, CDR2 SYGVKD. This CDR3 has 14 amino acids. Written as DNA, the CDR3 is TGTGCCATCAGTGTTCCCAGGCCCTATCAGCCCCAGCATTTT. Its protein is CAISVPRPYQPQHF.